This record concerns one TCR beta chain sequence. This sample was taken from a study of blood T cell repertoires in COVID-19. Turning to the study itself: Acute-phase and convalescent COVID-19 samples originated in the United States, Italy and Spain.

Clones were read by immunoSEQ multiplex PCR, and TCRdb kept only the in-frame ones, dropping some. The table has about 100,000 clones, roughly 70% seen once. V shed 5 bases and J 13 bases; nucleotides not matched to a gene: 12. The CDR3 runs to 15 residues. Germline-derived CDR1 and CDR2 are MDHEN and SYDVKM. The sequenced sample consisted of peripheral blood. The TCR comes from a woman between 40 and 55 years old with acute or convalescent COVID-19. The gene calls are TRBV28 and TRBJ1-6; 9 bases are shared with TRBD1. The CDR3 DNA reads TGTGCCAGCAGTCACTCGACAGGGGGAACGGATCCCCTCCACTTT. Its protein product is CASSHSTGGTDPLHF.